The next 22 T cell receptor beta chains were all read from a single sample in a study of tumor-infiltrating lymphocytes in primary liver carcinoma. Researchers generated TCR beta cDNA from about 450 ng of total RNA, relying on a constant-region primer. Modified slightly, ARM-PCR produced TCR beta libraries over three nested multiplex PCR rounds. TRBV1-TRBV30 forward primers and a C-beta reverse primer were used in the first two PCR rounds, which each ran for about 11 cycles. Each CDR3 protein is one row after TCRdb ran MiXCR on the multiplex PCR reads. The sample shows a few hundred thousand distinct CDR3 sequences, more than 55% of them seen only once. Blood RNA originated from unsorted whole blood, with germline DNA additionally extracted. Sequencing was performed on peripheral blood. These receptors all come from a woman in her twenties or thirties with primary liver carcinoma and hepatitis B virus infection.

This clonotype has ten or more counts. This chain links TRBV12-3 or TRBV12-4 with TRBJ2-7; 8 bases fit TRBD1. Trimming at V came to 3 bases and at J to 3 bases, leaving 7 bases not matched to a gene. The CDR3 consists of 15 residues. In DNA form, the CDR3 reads TGTGCCAGCAGTTTCGGTCAGGGGGCTATCTACGAGCAGTACTTC. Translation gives CASSFGQGAIYEQYF.

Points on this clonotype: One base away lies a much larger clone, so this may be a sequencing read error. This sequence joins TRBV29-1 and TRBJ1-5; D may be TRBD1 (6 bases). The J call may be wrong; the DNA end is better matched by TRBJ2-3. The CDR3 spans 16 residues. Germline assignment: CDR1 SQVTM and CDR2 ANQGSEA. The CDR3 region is CSVFPRDTPRDQPQYF. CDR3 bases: TGCAGCGTTTTTCCCCGGGACACCCCTCGGGATCAGCCCCAGTATTTT.

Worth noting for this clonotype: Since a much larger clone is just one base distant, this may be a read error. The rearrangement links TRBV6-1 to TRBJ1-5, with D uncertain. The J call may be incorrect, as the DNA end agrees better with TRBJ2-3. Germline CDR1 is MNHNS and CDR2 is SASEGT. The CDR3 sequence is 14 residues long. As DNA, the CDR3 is TGTGCCAGCAAGGGCAGGAATAGCAATCAGCCCCAGTATTTT. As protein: CASKGRNSNQPQYF.

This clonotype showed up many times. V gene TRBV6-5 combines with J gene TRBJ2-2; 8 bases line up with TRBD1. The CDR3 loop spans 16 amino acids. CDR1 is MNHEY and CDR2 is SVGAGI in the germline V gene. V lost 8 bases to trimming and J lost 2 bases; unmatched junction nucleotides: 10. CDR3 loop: CASRSIGQGNTGELFF. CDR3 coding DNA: TGTGCCAGCCGCTCTATAGGACAGGGAAACACCGGGGAGCTGTTTTTT.

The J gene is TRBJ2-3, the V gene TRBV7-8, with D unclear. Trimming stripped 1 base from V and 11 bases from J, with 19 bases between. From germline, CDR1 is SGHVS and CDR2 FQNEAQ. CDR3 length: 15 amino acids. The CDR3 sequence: CASSLETGFRSRQYF. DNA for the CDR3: TGTGCCAGCAGCTTAGAGACTGGGTTCCGGAGTAGGCAGTATTTT.

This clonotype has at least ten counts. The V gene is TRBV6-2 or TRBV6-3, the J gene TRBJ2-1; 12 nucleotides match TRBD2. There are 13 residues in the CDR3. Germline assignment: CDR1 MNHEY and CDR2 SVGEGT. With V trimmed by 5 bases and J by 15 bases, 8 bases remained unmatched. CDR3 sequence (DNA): TGTGCCAGCAGTGTGACTAGCGGGAGTCCACGGTTCTTC. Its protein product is CASSVTSGSPRFF.

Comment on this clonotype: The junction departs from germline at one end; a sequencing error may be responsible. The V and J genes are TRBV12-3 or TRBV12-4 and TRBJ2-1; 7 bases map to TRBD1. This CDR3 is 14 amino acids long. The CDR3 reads CDSSTYGTENEQFF. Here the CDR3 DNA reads TGTGACAGCAGTACCTACGGGACAGAGAATGAGCAGTTCTTC.

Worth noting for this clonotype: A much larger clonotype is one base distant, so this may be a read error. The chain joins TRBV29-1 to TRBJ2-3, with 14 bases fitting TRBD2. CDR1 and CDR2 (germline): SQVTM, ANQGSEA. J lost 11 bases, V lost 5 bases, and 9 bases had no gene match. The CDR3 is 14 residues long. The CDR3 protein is CSVSTSGRAGMQYF. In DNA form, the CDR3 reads TGCAGCGTTTCGACTAGCGGGAGGGCGGGTATGCAGTATTTT.

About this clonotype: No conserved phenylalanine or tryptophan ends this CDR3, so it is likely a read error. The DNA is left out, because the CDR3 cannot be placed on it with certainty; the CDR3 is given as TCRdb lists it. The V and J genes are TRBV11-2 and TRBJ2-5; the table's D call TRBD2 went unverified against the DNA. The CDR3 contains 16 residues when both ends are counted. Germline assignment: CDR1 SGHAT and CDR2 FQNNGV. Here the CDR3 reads CANSPRSLARRETQYL.

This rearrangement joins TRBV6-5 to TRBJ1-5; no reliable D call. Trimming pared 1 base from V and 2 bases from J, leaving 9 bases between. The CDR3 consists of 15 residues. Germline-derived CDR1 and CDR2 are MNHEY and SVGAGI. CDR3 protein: CASSYFWGGNQPQHF. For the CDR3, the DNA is TGTGCCAGCAGTTACTTTTGGGGTGGCAATCAGCCCCAGCATTTT.

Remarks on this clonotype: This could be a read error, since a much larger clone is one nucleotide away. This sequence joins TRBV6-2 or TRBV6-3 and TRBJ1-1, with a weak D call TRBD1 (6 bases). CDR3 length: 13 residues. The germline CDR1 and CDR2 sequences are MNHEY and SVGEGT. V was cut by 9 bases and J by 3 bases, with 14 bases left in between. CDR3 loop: CARSIGQYTEAFF. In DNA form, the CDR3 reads TGTGCCAGAAGTATCGGACAGTACACTGAAGCTTTCTTT.

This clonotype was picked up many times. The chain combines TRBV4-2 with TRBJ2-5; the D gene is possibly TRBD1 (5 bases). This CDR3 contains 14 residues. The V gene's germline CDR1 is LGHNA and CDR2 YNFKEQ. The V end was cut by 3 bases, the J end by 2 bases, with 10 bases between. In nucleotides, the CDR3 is TGTGCCAGCAGCCACCCAGGGCTACAAGAGACCCAGTACTTC. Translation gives CASSHPGLQETQYF.

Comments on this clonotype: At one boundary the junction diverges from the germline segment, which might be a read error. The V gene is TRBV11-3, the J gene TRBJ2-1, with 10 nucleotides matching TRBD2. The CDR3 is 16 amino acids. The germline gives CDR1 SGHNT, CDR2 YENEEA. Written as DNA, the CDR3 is TGTGCCAGTAGCTTAAAACTAGCGGGATTCTACAATGAGCAGTTCTTC. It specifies CASSLKLAGFYNEQFF.

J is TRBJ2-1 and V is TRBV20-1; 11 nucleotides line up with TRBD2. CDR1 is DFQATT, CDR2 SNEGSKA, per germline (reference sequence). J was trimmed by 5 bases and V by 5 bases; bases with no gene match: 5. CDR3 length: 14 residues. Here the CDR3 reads CSALAGGPDNEQFF. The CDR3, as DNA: TGCAGTGCTTTAGCGGGAGGGCCAGACAATGAGCAGTTCTTC.

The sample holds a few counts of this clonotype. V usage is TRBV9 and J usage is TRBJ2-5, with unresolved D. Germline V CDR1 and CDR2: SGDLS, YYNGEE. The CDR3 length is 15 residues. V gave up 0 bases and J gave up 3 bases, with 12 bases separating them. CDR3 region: CASSVAPVGEETQYF. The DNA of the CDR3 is TGTGCCAGCAGCGTAGCCCCCGTTGGCGAAGAGACCCAGTACTTC.

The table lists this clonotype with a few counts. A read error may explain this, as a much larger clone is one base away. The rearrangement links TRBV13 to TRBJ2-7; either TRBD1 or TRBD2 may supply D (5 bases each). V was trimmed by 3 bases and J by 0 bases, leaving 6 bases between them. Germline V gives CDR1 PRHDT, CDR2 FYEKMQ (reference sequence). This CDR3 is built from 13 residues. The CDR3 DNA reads TGTGCCAGCAGCTTGGGGGACTCCTACGAGCAGTACTTC. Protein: CASSLGDSYEQYF. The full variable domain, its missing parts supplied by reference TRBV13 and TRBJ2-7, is AAGVIQSPRHLIKEKRETATLKCYPIPRHDTVYWYQQGPGQDPQFLISFYEKMQSDKGSIPDRFSAQQFSDYHSELNMSSLELGDSALYFCASSLGDSYEQYFGPGTRLTVT.

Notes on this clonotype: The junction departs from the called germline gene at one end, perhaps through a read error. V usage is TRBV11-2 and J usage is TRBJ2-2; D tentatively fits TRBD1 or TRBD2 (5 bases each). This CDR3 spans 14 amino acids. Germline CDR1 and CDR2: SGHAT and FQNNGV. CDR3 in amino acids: CASNLDRGTWEMFF. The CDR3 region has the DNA TGTGCCAGCAACTTAGATCGGGGCACCTGGGAGATGTTTTTT. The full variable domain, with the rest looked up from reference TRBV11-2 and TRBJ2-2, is EAGVAQSPRYKIIEKRQSVAFWCNPISGHATLYWYQQILGQGPKLLIQFQNNGVVDDSQLPKDRFSAERLKGVDSTLKIQPAKLEDSAVYLCASNLDRGTWEMFFGEGSRLTVL.

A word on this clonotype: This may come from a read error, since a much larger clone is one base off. CDR3 DNA: TGCGCCAGCAGCCTACCTTTACAAGAGACCCAGTACTTC. Its translation: CASSLPLQETQYF. This rearrangement joins TRBV4-1 to TRBJ2-5; D not resolved. The CDR3 contains 13 residues. Germline loops: CDR1 MGHRA, CDR2 YSYEKL. Trimming cost V 4 bases and J 2 bases, with 8 bases left between them.

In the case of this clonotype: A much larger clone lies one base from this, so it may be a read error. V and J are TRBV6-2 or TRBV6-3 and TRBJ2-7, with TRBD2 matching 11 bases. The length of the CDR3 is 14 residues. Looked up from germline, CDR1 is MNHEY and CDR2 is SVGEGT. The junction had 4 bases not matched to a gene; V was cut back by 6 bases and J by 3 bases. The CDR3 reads CASRMTSGIYEQYF. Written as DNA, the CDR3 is TGTGCCAGCAGGATGACTAGCGGGATCTACGAGCAGTACTTC.

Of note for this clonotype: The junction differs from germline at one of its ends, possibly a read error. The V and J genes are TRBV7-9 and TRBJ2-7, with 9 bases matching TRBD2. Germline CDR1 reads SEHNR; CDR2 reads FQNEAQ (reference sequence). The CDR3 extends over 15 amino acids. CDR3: CASSLGGLASHEQYF. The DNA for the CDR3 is TGTGCCAGCAGCTTGGGGGGACTAGCCTCCCACGAGCAGTACTTC.

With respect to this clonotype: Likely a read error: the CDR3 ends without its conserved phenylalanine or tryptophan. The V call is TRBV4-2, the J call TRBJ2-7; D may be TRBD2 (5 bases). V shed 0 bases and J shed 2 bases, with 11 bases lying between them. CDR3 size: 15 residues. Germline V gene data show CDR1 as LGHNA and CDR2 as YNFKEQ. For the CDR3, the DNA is TGTGCCAGCAGCCAAGAATGGACTCCCCCCTACGAGCAGTACTTA. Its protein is CASSQEWTPPYEQYL.

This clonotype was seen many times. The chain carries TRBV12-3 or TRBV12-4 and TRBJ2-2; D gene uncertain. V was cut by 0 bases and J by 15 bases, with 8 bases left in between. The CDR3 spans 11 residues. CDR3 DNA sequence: TGTGCCAGCAGTTTAGCGGGAAAGGTGTTTTTT. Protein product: CASSLAGKVFF.